This T cell receptor beta chain came from a study of long-term antiretroviral therapy in people with HIV. Sequencing used immunoSEQ v3.0 at survey level. Clones were sequenced by immunoSEQ multiplex PCR, and TCRdb holds only the in-frame ones, with some missing. The sample records 24,000 or so clones, about 86% being singletons. The source of this sequence is a woman aged 25 to 39 with HIV. Material: unsorted PBMCs, obtained 1.9 years after starting antiretroviral therapy.

The CDR3 DNA follows: TGTGCCTGGAGTAATTCCGCAGTAAATCAGCCCCAGCATTTT. This codes for CAWSNSAVNQPQHF. The rearrangement uses TRBV30 and TRBJ1-5; no firm D call. The CDR3 sequence is 14 residues long. The V gene lost 2 bases and the J gene lost 4 bases, with 12 bases spanning the gap. Germline CDR1 GTSNPN, CDR2 SVGIG (reference sequence).